One and the same sample provided the 15 T cell receptor beta chains below, sequenced in a study of early T cells in non-severe SARS-CoV-2 infection. TCRdb recomputed calls from the 5' RACE reads with MiXCR, one row per CDR3 protein. The table has 43,000 or so distinct CDR3 sequences, about 4% seen once. The sample taken for sequencing was whole blood. The receptors derive from an adult who was a healthcare worker with PCR-confirmed SARS-CoV-2 infection or an uninfected control (not recorded which).

This clonotype was seen at least ten times. V and J are TRBV11-2 and TRBJ2-1; D is undetermined. The CDR3 runs 13 residues. With 2 bases removed from V and 7 bases from J, the gap between germline ends came to 9 bases. The V gene's germline CDR1 is SGHAT and CDR2 FQNNGV. CDR3: CASSLRVRNEQFF. CDR3 nucleotides: TGTGCCAGCAGCTTACGCGTTAGGAATGAGCAGTTCTTC.

This clonotype was recorded at least ten times. The gene calls are TRBV29-1 and TRBJ2-7; 9 bases are shared with TRBD2. Germline V gives CDR1 SQVTM, CDR2 ANQGSEA. The CDR3 has 13 amino acids. Trimming took 7 bases from V and 1 from J; bases not matched to a gene: 5. The CDR3 DNA sequence: TGCAGCGCTGCTAGCGGGATTTCCTACGAGCAGTACTTC. It yields the protein CSAASGISYEQYF.

This clonotype has at least ten counts. CDR3: CSARGASSSYNEQFF. The CDR3 DNA reads as TGCAGTGCTAGAGGGGCTTCTAGCTCCTACAATGAGCAGTTCTTC. The genes are TRBV20-1 and TRBJ2-1; D remains unclear. The germline V gene encodes CDR1 DFQATT and CDR2 SNEGSKA (reference sequence). The CDR3 covers 15 residues. V was shortened by 1 base and J by 0 bases, with 10 bases between the two germline ends.

Many counts were recorded for this clonotype. The chain links TRBV10-2 to TRBJ1-2, with a tentative D call TRBD1 (6 bases). The ends were cut back, 6 bases at V and 8 bases at J, with 19 bases in the middle. The V gene's germline CDR1 is WSHSY and CDR2 SAAADI. The CDR3 length is 14 residues. The CDR3 region has the DNA TGCGCCAGCAGCACCCTCACAGGGACCTCGGGCTACACCTTC. Its translation: CASSTLTGTSGYTF.

The rearrangement uses TRBV12-3 or TRBV12-4 and TRBJ2-7; TRBD2 matches 8 bases. The length of the CDR3 is 15 residues. With V trimmed by 5 bases and J by 3 bases, 9 bases remained unmatched. CDR3 amino acids: CASSPTREEIYEQYF. The CDR3 region has the DNA TGTGCCAGCAGTCCTACGCGGGAGGAGATCTACGAGCAGTACTTC.

Many counts were recorded for this clonotype. The chain is built from TRBV5-8 and TRBJ2-7; D assignment may be TRBD1 or TRBD2 (5 bases each). This CDR3 comprises 12 residues. V was trimmed by 3 bases and J by 13 bases, leaving 17 bases between them. The V gene's germline CDR1 is SGHTS and CDR2 YDEGEE. The CDR3 coding sequence is TGTGCCAGCAGCTACTACGGGACGCCTTACTACTTC. Residues: CASSYYGTPYYF.

This clonotype occurred many times. The chain has TRBV20-1 and TRBJ2-2; 7 bases map to TRBD2. Germline CDR1 DFQATT, CDR2 SNEGSKA (reference sequence). J gave up 6 bases and V 0 bases, and 7 bases lay outside the gene matches. CDR3 length: 15 residues. The DNA for the CDR3 is TGCAGTGCTAGAGATGGGGGAGGGCAGTCCGGGGAGCTGTTTTTT. This sequence encodes CSARDGGGQSGELFF.

The chain joins TRBV7-8 to TRBJ2-5; TRBD2 is a possible D gene (6 bases). V was pared by 4 bases and J by 5 bases, with 23 bases between. The CDR3 is 17 residues long. The germline V gene has CDR1 SGHVS and CDR2 FQNEAQ. CDR3 DNA: TGTGCCAGCAGCTCAACAATGGGGAGGACGGGCATGGAGACCCAGTACTTC. As protein: CASSSTMGRTGMETQYF.

Many counts were recorded for this clonotype. This chain uses TRBV7-2 with TRBJ2-2; D is perhaps TRBD2 (5 bases). Germline V gene data show CDR1 as SGHTA and CDR2 as FQGNSA. Trimming cost V 1 base and J 2 bases, with 8 bases left between them. This CDR3 is 15 amino acids long. Here the CDR3 reads CASSLVSGNTGELFF. In DNA form, the CDR3 reads TGTGCCAGCAGCTTAGTGAGCGGTAACACCGGGGAGCTGTTTTTT. The whole variable domain, remainder taken from reference TRBV7-2 and TRBJ2-2, is GAGVSQSPSNKVTEKGKDVELRCDPISGHTALYWYRQSLGQGLEFLIYFQGNSAPDKSGLPSDRFSAERTGGSVSTLTIQRTQQEDSAVYLCASSLVSGNTGELFFGEGSRLTVL.

The table lists this clonotype with a few counts. The CDR3 DNA follows: TGCAGCGTTAGGCTAGCGGGGTACCAAGAGACCCAGTACTTC. The encoded protein is CSVRLAGYQETQYF. J is TRBJ2-5 and V is TRBV29-1; TRBD2 matches 9 bases. The CDR3 sequence is 14 residues long. V was pared by 5 bases and J by 0 bases, with 4 bases of the junction left unmatched. CDR1 and CDR2 from the germline V gene are SQVTM and ANQGSEA.

Many counts were recorded for this clonotype. This chain uses TRBV12-3 or TRBV12-4 with TRBJ2-4, with D perhaps assigned TRBD1 or TRBD2 (6 bases each). CDR3 size: 15 residues. Trimming took 3 bases from V and 4 from J, leaving 13 bases between them. The CDR3 region is CASSLGRGRKNIQYF. The CDR3 DNA sequence: TGTGCCAGCAGTTTGGGTCGGGGGCGTAAAAACATTCAGTACTTC.

V gene TRBV30 combines with J gene TRBJ2-3; D not certain. Germline CDR1 reads GTSNPN; CDR2 reads SVGIG (reference sequence). The CDR3 covers 12 residues. V dropped 0 bases and J dropped 6 bases, with 7 bases sitting between them. CDR3: CAWSVGTDTQYF. The CDR3 region has the DNA TGTGCCTGGAGTGTAGGAACGGATACGCAGTATTTT.

The rearrangement uses TRBV13 and TRBJ1-2; D not resolved. This CDR3 region has 14 residues. The V end was cut by 4 bases, the J end by 5 bases, with 14 bases between. CDR1 PRHDT and CDR2 FYEKMQ come from the germline V gene (reference sequence). The CDR3 DNA sequence: TGTGCCAGCAGCTCGGGAGACGGGCCTTATGGCTACACCTTC. Protein: CASSSGDGPYGYTF.

This clonotype was seen repeatedly, ten times or more. The chain combines TRBV7-2 with TRBJ2-1; possibly TRBD1 for D (5 bases). There are 15 residues in the CDR3. Germline lookup yields CDR1 SGHTA and CDR2 FQGNSA. The V end lost 10 bases, the J end lost 6 bases, and 22 bases lay between the germline ends. Written as DNA, the CDR3 is TGTGCCACCTACCCCGGGCTAGGGGTCATCAATGAGCAGTTCTTC. This sequence encodes CATYPGLGVINEQFF.

This clonotype was observed at least ten times. The chain recombines TRBV2 with TRBJ2-7, with TRBD1 matching 10 bases. This CDR3 region has 15 residues. CDR1 is SNHLY, CDR2 FYNNEI, per germline. J was trimmed by 9 bases and V by 4 bases; bases with no gene match: 12. For the CDR3, the DNA is TGTGCCAGCAGTGGGTACGCGGGACAGGGGATTGTGCAGTACTTC. Translating it yields CASSGYAGQGIVQYF.